This entry lists 2 T cell receptor beta chains sequenced from one sample in a study of type 1 and type 2 diabetes patients. Genomic DNA was the PCR template. A primer set of 30 forward and 13 reverse primers amplified the CDR3. Each CDR3 protein is one row after TCRdb ran MiXCR on the multiplex PCR reads. The sample carries 250,000 to 300,000 distinct CDR3 sequences, around 47% recorded once. Sequencing input: peripheral blood mononuclear cells (PBMCs). Receptors were obtained from a young man with type 2 diabetes.

This rearrangement joins TRBV6-5 to TRBJ2-6, with 8 bases fitting TRBD2. Germline V lookup: CDR1 MNHEY, CDR2 SVGAGI. This CDR3 comprises 17 residues. The V segment lost 2 bases and the J segment 2 bases; nucleotides outside the gene matches: 5. CDR3 coding DNA: TGTGCCAGCAGTTACCGAACGGGAGGGACTGGGGCCAACGTCCTGACTTTC. It codes for CASSYRTGGTGANVLTF.

The rearrangement links TRBV13 to TRBJ2-3, with 10 bases aligning to TRBD2. The germline gives CDR1 PRHDT, CDR2 FYEKMQ (reference sequence). Germline trimming cut 6 bases from V and 4 bases from J; bases unmatched to any gene: 13. The CDR3 covers 17 residues. Here the CDR3 reads CASSEGGQREGSDTQYF. In DNA form, the CDR3 reads TGTGCCAGCAGTGAGGGGGGCCAGCGGGAGGGGTCAGATACGCAGTATTTT.